The next 17 T cell receptor beta chains were all read from a single sample in a study of glioma-infiltrating T cells after dendritic cell vaccination (dated by TCRdb to the mid-2010s). Receptor amplification or capture employed the immunoSEQ multiplex PCR assay. TCRdb obtained this table from immuneACCESS and retained in-frame rearrangements with V and J assigned. These tables miss some clones; where compared with another copy, unresolved V genes account for less than half of the shortfall, and the remainder is unexplained. The sample contains approximately 64,000 clones, 82% of them found a single time. The ten largest clonotypes hold 9.2% of the sample. The sample was blood, taken before dendritic cell vaccination. These receptors were taken from a human donor with glioblastoma.

The chain is built from TRBV5-8 and TRBJ1-6; 8 positions match TRBD1. The V gene end was trimmed by 4 bases and the J gene end by 7 bases; junction bases not matched to a gene: 7. The CDR3 runs 15 residues. CDR1 and CDR2 (germline): SGHTS, YDEGEE. The CDR3 loop reads CASSMGQARNSPLHF. The CDR3 nucleotides read TGTGCCAGCAGCATGGGACAGGCACGCAATTCACCCCTCCACTTT.

The rearrangement links TRBV7-9 to TRBJ2-7; TRBD1 is a possible D gene (6 bases). V was pared by 1 base and J by 0 bases, with 10 bases between. Germline CDR1 is SEHNR and CDR2 is FQNEAQ (reference sequence). This CDR3 spans 15 amino acids. Written as DNA, the CDR3 is TGTGCCAGCAGCTTAGAAAGGGGGAACTCCTACGAGCAGTACTTC. This gives the protein CASSLERGNSYEQYF.

J is TRBJ2-7 and V is TRBV2; maybe TRBD1 (5 bases). V was trimmed by 8 bases and J by 3 bases, leaving 14 bases between them. The CDR3 sequence is 13 residues long. The germline V gene has CDR1 SNHLY and CDR2 FYNNEI. CDR3 residues: CASDSPGYYEQYF. CDR3 in DNA: TGTGCCAGCGATAGCCCAGGGTACTACGAGCAGTACTTC.

The chain combines TRBV5-1 with TRBJ2-7; the match to TRBD1 covers 8 bases. J was trimmed by 7 bases and V by 4 bases; bases with no gene match: 10. From germline, CDR1 is SGHRS and CDR2 YFSETQ. The CDR3 is 14 residues long. The DNA for the CDR3 is TGCGCCAGCAGCCCAAGGACAGGGCTGGGTGAGCAGTACTTC. It encodes CASSPRTGLGEQYF.

The J gene is TRBJ2-7, the V gene TRBV7-2; weak D call: TRBD1 (5 bases). V lost 4 bases and J 6 bases, leaving 19 bases between the germline ends. Germline V gene lookup returns CDR1 SGHTA and CDR2 FQGNSA. The CDR3 totals 15 residues. The CDR3 DNA reads TGTGCCAGCAGCTCCGACGTAGGAAGGGGCGGCGAGCAGTACTTC. It codes for CASSSDVGRGGEQYF.

The rearrangement joins TRBV9 to TRBJ1-1; 9 positions agree with TRBD1. This CDR3 has 15 amino acids. Germline assignment: CDR1 SGDLS and CDR2 YYNGEE. The trim removed 4 bases at V and 10 bases at J, leaving 14 bases unmatched. CDR3 region: CASSPSGDRGEVAFF. The CDR3 DNA follows: TGTGCCAGCAGCCCCTCAGGCGACAGGGGGGAGGTAGCTTTCTTT.

The J gene is TRBJ1-2, the V gene TRBV27; 9 bases match TRBD1. The CDR3 has 17 amino acids. Germline V gene sequence: CDR1 MNHEY, CDR2 SMNVEV (reference sequence). Trimming took 4 bases from V and 2 from J; bases not matched to a gene: 11. As DNA, the CDR3 is TGTGCCAGCAGTTCCTTAGACAGGGGGGTGAAAAACTATGGCTACACCTTC. Amino acids: CASSSLDRGVKNYGYTF.

This chain joins TRBV19 and TRBJ1-2; unclear D gene. The ends were cut back, 5 bases at V and 6 bases at J, with 4 bases in the middle. This CDR3 region has 10 residues. Per germline, CDR1 LNHDA and CDR2 SQIVND (reference sequence). CDR3 nucleotide sequence: TGTGCCAGTAGTGACAATGGCTACACCTTC. This gives the protein CASSDNGYTF.

The rearrangement links TRBV19 to TRBJ1-1, with a weak D call TRBD1 (6 bases). V was cut by 3 bases and J by 3 bases, with 8 bases left in between. From germline, CDR1 is LNHDA and CDR2 SQIVND (reference sequence). The CDR3 runs 13 residues. This CDR3 reads CASSIHRDTEAFF. The CDR3 region has the DNA TGTGCCAGTAGTATCCACAGGGACACTGAAGCTTTCTTT. Together with reference TRBV19 and TRBJ1-1, the CDR3 gives the full variable domain: DGGITQSPKYLFRKEGQNVTLSCEQNLNHDAMYWYRQDPGQGLRLIYYSQIVNDFQKGDIAEGYSVSREKKESFPLTVTSAQKNPTAFYLCASSIHRDTEAFFGQGTRLTVV.

V and J are TRBV5-1 and TRBJ1-4, with TRBD1 matching 8 bases. The CDR3 totals 15 residues. Per the germline V gene, CDR1 is SGHRS and CDR2 is YFSETQ. V lost 5 bases to trimming and J lost 7 bases; unmatched junction nucleotides: 10. CDR3 residues: CASRLADRVGEKLFF. For the CDR3, the DNA is TGCGCCAGCAGACTGGCGGACAGGGTCGGTGAAAAACTGTTTTTT. The whole variable domain, remainder taken from reference TRBV5-1 and TRBJ1-4, is KAGVTQTPRYLIKTRGQQVTLSCSPISGHRSVSWYQQTPGQGLQFLFEYFSETQRNKGNFPGRFSGRQFSNSRSEMNVSTLELGDSALYLCASRLADRVGEKLFFGSGTQLSVL.

This clone was detected once. The chain links TRBV5-1 to TRBJ2-3; 8 nucleotides match TRBD1. Germline lookup yields CDR1 SGHRS and CDR2 YFSETQ. There are 16 residues in the CDR3. The J segment lost 0 bases and the V segment lost 1 base, leaving 4 bases of the junction unmatched. The CDR3 nucleotides are TGCGCCAGCAGCTTGAGGAACAGGGGGAGCACAGATACGCAGTATTTT. Translating gives CASSLRNRGSTDTQYF.

This clone has a single count. This sequence joins TRBV6-5 and TRBJ2-5; perhaps TRBD2 as D (5 bases). The CDR3 has 15 residues. CDR1 is MNHEY and CDR2 is SVGAGI in the germline V gene. V lost 9 bases, J lost 3 bases, and 20 bases lay in between. The DNA of the CDR3 is TGTGCCAGTTGGGGATGGGCCTCCGGGGAAGAGACCCAGTACTTC. Protein product: CASWGWASGEETQYF.

The chain employs TRBV5-1 and TRBJ2-7, with D unclear. From germline, CDR1 is SGHRS and CDR2 YFSETQ. V lost 7 bases and J lost 4, with 21 bases in between. The CDR3 has 15 amino acids. The CDR3 loop reads CASGPDGREIYEQYF. In DNA form, the CDR3 reads TGCGCCAGCGGGCCGGATGGCAGAGAAATATACGAGCAGTACTTC.

Regarding this clone: The sample has other DNA sequences that encode this CDR3 too. This chain uses TRBV11-2 with TRBJ1-6; D remains unclear. This CDR3 comprises 13 residues. Germline values: CDR1 SGHAT, CDR2 FQNNGV. V lost 0 bases and J lost 10, with 7 bases in between. The CDR3 region is CASSLDPESPLHF. DNA for the CDR3: TGTGCCAGCAGCTTAGATCCGGAGTCACCCCTCCACTTT. Variable domain in full (rest from reference TRBV11-2 and TRBJ1-6): EAGVAQSPRYKIIEKRQSVAFWCNPISGHATLYWYQQILGQGPKLLIQFQNNGVVDDSQLPKDRFSAERLKGVDSTLKIQPAKLEDSAVYLCASSLDPESPLHFGNGTRLTVT.

This clone was seen more than once but under ten times. Here the CDR3 reads CASSPLGVSETQYF. CDR3 coding DNA: TGTGCCAGCAGCCCCCTCGGGGTATCAGAGACCCAGTACTTC. The chain uses TRBV5-4 and TRBJ2-5, with D possibly matching TRBD2 (5 bases). Germline assignment: CDR1 SGHNT and CDR2 YYREEE (reference sequence). This CDR3 comprises 14 residues. Trimming took 4 bases from V and 4 from J, leaving 14 bases between them. Looking up the rest from reference TRBV5-4 and TRBJ2-5 gives the full variable domain: ETGVTQSPTHLIKTRGQQVTLRCSSQSGHNTVSWYQQALGQGPQFIFQYYREEENGRGNFPPRFSGLQFPNYSSELNVNALELDDSALYLCASSPLGVSETQYFGPGTRLLVL.

CDR3 region: CAISAGNAYEQYF. The CDR3 region has the DNA TGTGCCATCAGTGCAGGGAACGCCTACGAGCAGTACTTC. This chain links TRBV10-3 with TRBJ2-7; TRBD1 might be the D (5 bases). The CDR3 loop spans 13 amino acids. V lost 4 bases and J lost 2, with 9 bases in between. CDR1 is ENHRY, CDR2 SYGVKD, per germline.

There are a few counts of this clone. The J gene is TRBJ2-1, the V gene TRBV5-1; 8 bases line up with TRBD2. The CDR3 loop spans 15 amino acids. Germline CDR1 SGHRS, CDR2 YFSETQ. J was trimmed by 4 bases and V by 0 bases; bases with no gene match: 3. The CDR3 bases are TGCGCCAGCAGCTTGGTGGCGGGGGGTTACAATGAGCAGTTCTTC. This codes for CASSLVAGGYNEQFF.